This is a list of T cell receptor beta chains from one sample in a study of blood T cell repertoires in COVID-19. Sequenced by immunoSEQ multiplex PCR; TCRdb stores in-frame clones only, minus some. The data contain about 120,000 clones, around 81% of them singletons. The source material was peripheral blood. All receptors come from a human donor in a cohort sampled during active COVID-19. Each CDR3 is given with its conserved first and last residue. The D gene is left open where the match is weak. Where a row states a size, it is once, few, many or the class of an expanded clone; other rows omit it.

j_call	v_call	d_call	clone_size	cdr3_aa	cdr3_nt
TRBJ1-5	TRBV5-5	TRBD1	-	CASSFGTGATQPQHF	TGTGCCAGCAGCTTCGGGACAGGGGCGACCCAGCCCCAGCATTTT
TRBJ2-2	TRBV9	-	-	CASSVVSGSNTGELFF	TGTGCCAGCAGCGTGGTTAGCGGTTCGAACACCGGGGAGCTGTTTTTT
TRBJ2-7	TRBV7-6	TRBD2	-	CASSLVGTITYEQYF	TGTGCCAGCAGCTTAGTAGGGACTATCACCTACGAGCAGTACTTC
TRBJ1-2	TRBV5-6	TRBD1	few	CASSSGTDYGYTF	TGTGCCAGCAGCTCCGGGACAGACTATGGCTACACCTTC
TRBJ1-5	TRBV30	-	few	CAWSQDFYSNQPQHF	TGTGCCTGGAGTCAGGACTTCTATAGCAATCAGCCCCAGCATTTT
TRBJ2-6	TRBV6-5	-	-	CASSYSHSGANVLTF	TGTGCCAGCAGTTATAGCCACTCTGGGGCCAACGTCCTGACTTTC
TRBJ2-7	TRBV28	TRBD1	-	CASSLQTGGSYEQYF	TGTGCCAGCAGTCTACAGACAGGGGGCTCCTACGAGCAGTACTTC
TRBJ1-1	TRBV7-8	-	-	CASSFGTNTEAFF	TGTGCCAGCAGCTTCGGGACTAACACTGAAGCTTTCTTT
TRBJ2-7	TRBV19	-	-	CASSHPGVGASYEQYF	TGTGCCAGTAGTCACCCGGGTGTGGGGGCGTCCTACGAGCAGTACTTC
TRBJ2-1	TRBV9	-	-	CASSVGGDDNEQFF	TGTGCCAGCAGCGTAGGGGGGGACGACAATGAGCAGTTCTTC
TRBJ2-2	TRBV7-3	-	-	CASSPGGGRNTGELFF	TGTGCCAGCAGCCCGGGAGGGGGCCGTAACACCGGGGAGCTGTTTTTT
TRBJ1-1	TRBV6-5	-	-	CASSPTGGNTEAFF	TGTGCCAGCAGTCCCACAGGTGGGAACACTGAAGCTTTCTTT